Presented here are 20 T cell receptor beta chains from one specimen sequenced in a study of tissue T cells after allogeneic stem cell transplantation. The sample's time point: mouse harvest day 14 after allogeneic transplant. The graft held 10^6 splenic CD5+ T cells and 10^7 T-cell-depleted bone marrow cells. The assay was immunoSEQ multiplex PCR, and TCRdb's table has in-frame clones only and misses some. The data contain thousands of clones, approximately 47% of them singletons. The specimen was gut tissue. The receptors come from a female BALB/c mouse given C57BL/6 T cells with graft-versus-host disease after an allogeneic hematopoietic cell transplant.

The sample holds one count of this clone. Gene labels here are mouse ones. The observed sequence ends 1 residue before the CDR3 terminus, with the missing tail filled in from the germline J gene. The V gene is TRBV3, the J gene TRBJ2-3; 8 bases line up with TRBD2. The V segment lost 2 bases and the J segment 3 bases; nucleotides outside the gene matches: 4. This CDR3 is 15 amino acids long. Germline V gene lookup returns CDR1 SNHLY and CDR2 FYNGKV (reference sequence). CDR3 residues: CASSLFWGGAETLYF. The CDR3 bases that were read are TGTGCCAGCAGCTTATTTTGGGGGGGAGCAGAAACGCTGTAT.

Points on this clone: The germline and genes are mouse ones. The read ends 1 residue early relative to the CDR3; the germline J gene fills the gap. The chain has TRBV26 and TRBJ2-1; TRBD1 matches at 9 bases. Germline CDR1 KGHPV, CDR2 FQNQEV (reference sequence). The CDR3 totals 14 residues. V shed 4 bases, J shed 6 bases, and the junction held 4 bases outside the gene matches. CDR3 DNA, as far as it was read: TGTGCCAGCAGTCGCGGGACAGGGATTGCTGAGCAGTTC. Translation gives CASSRGTGIAEQF. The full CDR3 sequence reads CASSRGTGIAEQFF.

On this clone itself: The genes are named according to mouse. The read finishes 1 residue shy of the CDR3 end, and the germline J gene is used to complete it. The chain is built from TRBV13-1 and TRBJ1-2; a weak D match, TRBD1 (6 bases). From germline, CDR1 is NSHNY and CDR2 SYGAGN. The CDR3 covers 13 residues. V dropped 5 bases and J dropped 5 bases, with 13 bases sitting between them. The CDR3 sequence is CASSWDIGSDYTF. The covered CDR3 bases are TGTGCCAGCAGCTGGGACATTGGATCCGACTACACC.

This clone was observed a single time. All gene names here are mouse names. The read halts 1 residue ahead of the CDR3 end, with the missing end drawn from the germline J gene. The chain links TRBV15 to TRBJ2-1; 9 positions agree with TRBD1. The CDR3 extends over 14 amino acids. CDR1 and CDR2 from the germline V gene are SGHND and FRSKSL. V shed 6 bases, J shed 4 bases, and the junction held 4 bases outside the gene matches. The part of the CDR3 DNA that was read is TGTGCCAGCAGCCCCGGGACAGGGTATGCTGAGCAGTTC. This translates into CASSPGTGYAEQF. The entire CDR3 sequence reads CASSPGTGYAEQFF.

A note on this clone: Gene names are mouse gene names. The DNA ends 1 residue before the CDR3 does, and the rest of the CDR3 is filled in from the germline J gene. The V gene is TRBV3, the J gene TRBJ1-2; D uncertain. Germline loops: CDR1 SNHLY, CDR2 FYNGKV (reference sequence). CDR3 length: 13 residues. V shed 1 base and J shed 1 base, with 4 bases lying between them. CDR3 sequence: CASSLGRNSDYTF. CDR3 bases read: TGTGCCAGCAGCTTAGGCAGAAACTCCGACTACACC.

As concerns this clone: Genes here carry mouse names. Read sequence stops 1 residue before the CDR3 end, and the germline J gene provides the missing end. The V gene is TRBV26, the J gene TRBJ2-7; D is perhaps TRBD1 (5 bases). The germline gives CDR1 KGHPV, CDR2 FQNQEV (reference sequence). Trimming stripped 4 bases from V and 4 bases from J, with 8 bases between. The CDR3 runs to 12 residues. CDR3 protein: CASSPDRYEQYF. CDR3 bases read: TGTGCCAGCAGTCCCGACAGATATGAACAGTAC.

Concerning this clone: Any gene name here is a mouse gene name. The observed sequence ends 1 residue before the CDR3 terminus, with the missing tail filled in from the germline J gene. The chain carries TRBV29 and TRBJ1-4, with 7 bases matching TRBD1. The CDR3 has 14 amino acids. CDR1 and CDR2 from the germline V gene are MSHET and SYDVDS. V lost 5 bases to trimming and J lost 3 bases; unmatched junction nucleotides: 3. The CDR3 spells CASSPQGTNERLFF. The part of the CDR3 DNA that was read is TGTGCTAGCAGTCCACAGGGGACCAACGAAAGATTATTT.

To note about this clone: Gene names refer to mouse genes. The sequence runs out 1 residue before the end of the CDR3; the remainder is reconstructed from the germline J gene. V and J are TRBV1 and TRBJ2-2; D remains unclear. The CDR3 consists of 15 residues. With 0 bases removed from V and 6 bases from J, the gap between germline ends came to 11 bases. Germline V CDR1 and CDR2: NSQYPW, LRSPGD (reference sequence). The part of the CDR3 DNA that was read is TGCACCTGCAGTGCAGATCAGAGGGTAGCCGGGCAGCTCTAC. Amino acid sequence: CTCSADQRVAGQLY. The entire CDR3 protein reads CTCSADQRVAGQLYF.

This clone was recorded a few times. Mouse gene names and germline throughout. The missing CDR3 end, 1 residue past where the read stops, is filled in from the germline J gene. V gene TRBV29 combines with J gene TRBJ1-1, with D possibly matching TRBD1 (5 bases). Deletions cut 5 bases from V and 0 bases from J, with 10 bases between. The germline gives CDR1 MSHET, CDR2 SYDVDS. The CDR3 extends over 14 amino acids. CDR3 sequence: CASSPGTPNTEVFF. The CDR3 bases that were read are TGTGCTAGCAGTCCGGGGACTCCAAACACAGAAGTCTTC.

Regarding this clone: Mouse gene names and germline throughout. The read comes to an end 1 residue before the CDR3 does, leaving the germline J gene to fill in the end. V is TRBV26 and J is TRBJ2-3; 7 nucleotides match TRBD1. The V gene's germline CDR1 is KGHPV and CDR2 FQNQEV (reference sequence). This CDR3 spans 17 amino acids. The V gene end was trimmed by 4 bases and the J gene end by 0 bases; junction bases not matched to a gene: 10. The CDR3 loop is CASSPFPGQTSAETLYF. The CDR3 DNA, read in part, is TGTGCCAGCAGTCCTTTCCCGGGACAGACTAGTGCAGAAACGCTGTAT.

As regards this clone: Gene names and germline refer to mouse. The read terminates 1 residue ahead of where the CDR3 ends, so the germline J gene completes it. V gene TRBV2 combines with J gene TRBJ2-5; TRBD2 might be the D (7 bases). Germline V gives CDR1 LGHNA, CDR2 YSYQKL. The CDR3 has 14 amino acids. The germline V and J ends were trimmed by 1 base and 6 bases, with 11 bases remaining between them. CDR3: CASSQVGGRDTQYF. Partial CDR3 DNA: TGTGCCAGCAGCCAAGTGGGGGGCCGGGACACCCAGTAC. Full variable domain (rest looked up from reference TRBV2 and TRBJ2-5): DPKIIQKPKYLVAVTGSEKILICEQYLGHNAMYWYRQSAKKPLEFMFSYSYQKLMDNQTASSRFQPQSSKKNHLDLQITALKPDDSATYFCASSQVGGRDTQYFGPGTRLLVL.

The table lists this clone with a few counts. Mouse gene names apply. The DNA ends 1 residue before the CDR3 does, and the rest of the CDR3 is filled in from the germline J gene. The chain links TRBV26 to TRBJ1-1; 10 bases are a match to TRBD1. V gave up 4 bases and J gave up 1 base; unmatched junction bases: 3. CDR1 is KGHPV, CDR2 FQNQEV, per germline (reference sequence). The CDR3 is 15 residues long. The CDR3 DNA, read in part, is TGTGCCAGCAGTCGGGGACAGGGGAAAAACACAGAAGTCTTC. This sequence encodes CASSRGQGKNTEVF. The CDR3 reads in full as CASSRGQGKNTEVFF. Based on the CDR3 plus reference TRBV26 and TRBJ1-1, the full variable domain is NSKVIQTPRYLVKGQGQKAKMRCIPEKGHPVVFWYQQNKNNEFKFLINFQNQEVLQQIDMTEKRFSAECPSNSPCSLEIQSSEAGDSALYLCASSRGQGKNTEVFFGKGTRLTVV.

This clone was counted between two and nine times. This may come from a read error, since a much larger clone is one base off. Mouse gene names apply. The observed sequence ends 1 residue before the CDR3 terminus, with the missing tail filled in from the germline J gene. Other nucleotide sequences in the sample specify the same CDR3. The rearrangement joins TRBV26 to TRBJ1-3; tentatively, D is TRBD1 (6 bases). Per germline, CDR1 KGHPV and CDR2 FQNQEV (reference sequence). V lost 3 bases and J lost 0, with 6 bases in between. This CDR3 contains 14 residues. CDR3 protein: CASSLRGSGNTLYF. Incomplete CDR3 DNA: TGTGCCAGCAGTCTCAGGGGTTCTGGAAATACGCTCTAT.

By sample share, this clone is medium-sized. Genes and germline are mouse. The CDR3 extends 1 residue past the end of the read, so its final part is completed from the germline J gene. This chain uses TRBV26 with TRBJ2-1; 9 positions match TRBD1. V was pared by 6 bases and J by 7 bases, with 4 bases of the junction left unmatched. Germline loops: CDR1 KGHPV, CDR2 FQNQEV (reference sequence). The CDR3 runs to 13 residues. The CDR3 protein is CASSSTGGAEQFF. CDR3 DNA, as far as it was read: TGTGCCAGCAGCTCGACAGGGGGGGCTGAGCAGTTC.

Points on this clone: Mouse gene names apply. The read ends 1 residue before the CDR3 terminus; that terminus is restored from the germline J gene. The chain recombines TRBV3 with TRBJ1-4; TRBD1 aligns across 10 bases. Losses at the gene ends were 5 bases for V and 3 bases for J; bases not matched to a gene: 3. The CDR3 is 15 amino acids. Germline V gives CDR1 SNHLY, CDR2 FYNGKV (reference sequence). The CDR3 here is CASSPGQGPNERLFF. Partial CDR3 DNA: TGTGCCAGCAGCCCGGGACAGGGGCCCAACGAAAGATTATTT.

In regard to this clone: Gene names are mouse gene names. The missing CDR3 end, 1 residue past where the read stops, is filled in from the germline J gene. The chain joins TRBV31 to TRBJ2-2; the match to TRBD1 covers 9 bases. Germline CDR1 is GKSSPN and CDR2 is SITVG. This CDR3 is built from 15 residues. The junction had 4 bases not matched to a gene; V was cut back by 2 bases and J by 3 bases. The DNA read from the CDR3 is TGTGCCTGGAGTTGGACAGGGGTAGACACCGGGCAGCTCTAC. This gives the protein CAWSWTGVDTGQLY. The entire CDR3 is CAWSWTGVDTGQLYF.

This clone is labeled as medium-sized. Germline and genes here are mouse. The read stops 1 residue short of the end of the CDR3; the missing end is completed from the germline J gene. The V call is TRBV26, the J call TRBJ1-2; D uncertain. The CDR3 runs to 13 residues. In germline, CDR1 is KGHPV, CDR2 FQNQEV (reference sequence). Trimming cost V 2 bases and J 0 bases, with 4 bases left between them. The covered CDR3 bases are TGTGCCAGCAGTCTGGGAGCAAACTCCGACTACACC. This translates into CASSLGANSDYT. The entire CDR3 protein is CASSLGANSDYTF.

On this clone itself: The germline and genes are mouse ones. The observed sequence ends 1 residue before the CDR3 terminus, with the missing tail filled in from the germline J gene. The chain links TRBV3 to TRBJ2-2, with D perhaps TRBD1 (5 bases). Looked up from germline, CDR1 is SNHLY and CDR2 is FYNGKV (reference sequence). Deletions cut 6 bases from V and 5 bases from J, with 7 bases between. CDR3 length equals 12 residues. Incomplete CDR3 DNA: TGTGCCAGCAGGGCAGGGACCGGGCAGCTCTAC. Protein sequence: CASRAGTGQLY. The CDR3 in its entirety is CASRAGTGQLYF.

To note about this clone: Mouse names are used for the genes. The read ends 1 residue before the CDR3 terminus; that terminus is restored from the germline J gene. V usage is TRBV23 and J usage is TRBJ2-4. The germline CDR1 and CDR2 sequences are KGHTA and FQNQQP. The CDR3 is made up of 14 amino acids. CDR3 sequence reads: CSSSPGEGQNTLYF. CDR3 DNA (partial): TGCTCCAGCAGTCCCGGGGAGGGACAAAACACCTTGTAC. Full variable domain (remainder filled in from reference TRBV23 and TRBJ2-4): DAAVTQKPRYLIKMKGQEAEMKCIPEKGHTAVFWYQQKQSKELKFLIYFQNQQPLDQIDMVKERFSAVCPSSSLCSLGIRTCEAEDSALYLCSSSPGEGQNTLYFGAGTRLSVL.

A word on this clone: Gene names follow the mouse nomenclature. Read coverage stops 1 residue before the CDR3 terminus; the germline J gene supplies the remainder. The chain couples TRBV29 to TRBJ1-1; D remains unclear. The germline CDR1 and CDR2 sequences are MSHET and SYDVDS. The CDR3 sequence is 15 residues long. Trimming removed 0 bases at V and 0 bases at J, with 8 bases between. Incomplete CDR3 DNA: TGTGCTAGCAGTTTATCGACAAATGCAAACACAGAAGTCTTC. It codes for CASSLSTNANTEVF. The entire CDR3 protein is CASSLSTNANTEVFF.